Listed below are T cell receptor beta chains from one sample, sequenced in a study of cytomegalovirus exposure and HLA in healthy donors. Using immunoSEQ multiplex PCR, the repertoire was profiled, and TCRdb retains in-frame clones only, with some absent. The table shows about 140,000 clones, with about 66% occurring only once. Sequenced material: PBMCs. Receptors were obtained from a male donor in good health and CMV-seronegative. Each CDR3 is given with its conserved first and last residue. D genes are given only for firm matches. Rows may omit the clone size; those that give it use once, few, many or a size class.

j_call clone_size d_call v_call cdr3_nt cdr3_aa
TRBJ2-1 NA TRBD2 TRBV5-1 TGCGCCAGCAGCTTGGTCCCCTCGGGACTAGCGGGGGACAATGAGCAGTTCTTC CASSLVPSGLAGDNEQFF
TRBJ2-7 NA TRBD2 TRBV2 TGTGCCAGCAAGGAAGGGACTAGCGGGGAATACGAGCAGTACTTC CASKEGTSGEYEQYF
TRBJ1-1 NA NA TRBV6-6 TGTGCCAGCAGTTACTCGGGGCTGGCGAACACTGAAGCTTTCTTT CASSYSGLANTEAFF
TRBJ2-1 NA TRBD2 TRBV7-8 TGTGCCAGCACCCATAGCGGGACTTACAATGAGCAGTTCTTC CASTHSGTYNEQFF
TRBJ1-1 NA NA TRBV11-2 TGTGCCAGCAGCTTTAGCGGGGGGTTGAACACTGAAGCTTTCTTT CASSFSGGLNTEAFF
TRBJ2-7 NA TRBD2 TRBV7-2 TGTGCCAGCAGTTTTAGCGGGGAGGCCTACGAGCAGTACTTC CASSFSGEAYEQYF
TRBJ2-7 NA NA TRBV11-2 TGTGCCAGCAGCTTAGCCAGGGGCAACGAGCAGTACTTC CASSLARGNEQYF
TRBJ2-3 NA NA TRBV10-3 TGTGCCATCATGAGGGGTTGGGAGGGCACAGATACGCAGTATTTT CAIMRGWEGTDTQYF
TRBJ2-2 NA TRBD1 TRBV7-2 TGTGCCAGCAGCTTAGTGTCGGCAGGGGGAACCGGGGAGCTGTTTTTT CASSLVSAGGTGELFF
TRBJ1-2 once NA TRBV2 TGTGCCAGCAACGAACAGCTTTCCTATGGCTACACCTTC CASNEQLSYGYTF
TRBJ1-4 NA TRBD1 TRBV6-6 TGTGCCAGCACGGGACAGGCCCCAACTAATGAAAAACTGTTTTTT CASTGQAPTNEKLFF
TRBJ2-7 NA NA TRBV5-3 TGTGCCAGAAGCCGGGACAAATACGAGCAGTACTTC CARSRDKYEQYF
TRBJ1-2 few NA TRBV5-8 TGTGCCAGCAGCCGGGCGTGGGGCAGCCAGACTAACTATGGCTACACCTTC CASSRAWGSQTNYGYTF
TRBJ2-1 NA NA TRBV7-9 TGTGCCAGCAGCCCAGGAGGTGAGCAGTTCTTC CASSPGGEQFF
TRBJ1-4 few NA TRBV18 TGTGCCAGCTCTTCGACAGGCGGTAATGAAAAACTGTTTTTT CASSSTGGNEKLFF
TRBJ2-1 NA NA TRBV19 TGTGCCAGTAGTATGGGGGGGGCGAGTTACAATGAGCAGTTCTTC CASSMGGASYNEQFF
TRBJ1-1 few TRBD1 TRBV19 TGTGCCAGTAGCTTACCCAGGGGGCACGCAGGCACTGAAGCTTTCTTT CASSLPRGHAGTEAFF
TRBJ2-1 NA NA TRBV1 TGCACCAGCAGGACTAGCGGCCTCGACAATGAGCAGTTCTTC CTSRTSGLDNEQFF
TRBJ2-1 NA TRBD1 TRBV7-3 TGTGCCAGCAGCTTACGACAGGGGCTAGGCTCCTACAATGAGCAGTTCTTC CASSLRQGLGSYNEQFF
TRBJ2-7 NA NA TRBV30 TGTGCCTGGACCCAAAGGCAGGGTTCCGAGCAGTACTTC CAWTQRQGSEQYF
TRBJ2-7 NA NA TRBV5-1 TGCGCCAGCAGCTTGTATCCGGTGTTGACAGGCTCCTACGAGCAGTACTTC CASSLYPVLTGSYEQYF
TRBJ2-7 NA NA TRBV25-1 TGTGCCACGAGGGGAGGACTGGTTACCTACGAGCAGTACTTC CATRGGLVTYEQYF
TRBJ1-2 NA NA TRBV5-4 TGTGCCAGCAGCTTGGTGGGCACAGGGTCAGGTGGCTACACCTTC CASSLVGTGSGGYTF
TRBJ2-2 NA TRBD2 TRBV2 TGTGCCAGCAGTACCTTGGGGGGGGTTGGTGTCGGGGAGCTGTTTTTT CASSTLGGVGVGELFF
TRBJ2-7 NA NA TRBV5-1 TGCGCCAGCAGCGGCCAGGGCCGGTCCTACGAGCAGTACTTC CASSGQGRSYEQYF
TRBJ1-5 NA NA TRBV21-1 TGTGCCAGCAGCAACAAGAAGGGGGCTTGGAGCAATCAGCCCCAGCATTTT CASSNKKGAWSNQPQHF
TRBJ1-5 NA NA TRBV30 TGTGCCTGGTCGAAGGAGATTAGCAATCAGCCCCAGCATTTT CAWSKEISNQPQHF
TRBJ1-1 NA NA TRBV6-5 TGTGCCAGCAGTTATTCCGGGGACACCTTGGACACTGAAGCTTTCTTT CASSYSGDTLDTEAFF
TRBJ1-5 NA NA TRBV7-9 TGTGCCAGCAGCTCCGACGGCCCAGGTCAGCCCCAGCATTTT CASSSDGPGQPQHF
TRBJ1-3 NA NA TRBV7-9 TGTGCCAGCAGCTTTTCGGGCAGGGGTGGAAACACCATATATTTT CASSFSGRGGNTIYF
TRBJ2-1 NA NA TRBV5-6 TGTGCCAGCAGCTTGGAGGGAGTCGGCTCTTACAATGAGCAGTTCTTC CASSLEGVGSYNEQFF
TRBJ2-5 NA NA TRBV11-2 TGTGCCAGCAGCGGGGGCGCCTTTCAAGAGACCCAGTACTTC CASSGGAFQETQYF
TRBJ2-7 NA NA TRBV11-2 TGTGCCAGCAGCTTATCCCTCAGGGGGGTCTACGAGCAGTACTTC CASSLSLRGVYEQYF
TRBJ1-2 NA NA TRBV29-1 TGCAGCGTTGAAGGGACACCCTATGGCTACACCTTC CSVEGTPYGYTF
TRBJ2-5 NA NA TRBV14 TGTGCCAGCAGCCAGTGGGCGGGGTCCCAAGAGACCCAGTACTTC CASSQWAGSQETQYF
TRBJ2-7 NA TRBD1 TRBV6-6 TGTGCCAGCAGTTACAGCGGACAGGGCCGCGAGCAGTACTTC CASSYSGQGREQYF
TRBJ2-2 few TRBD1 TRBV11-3 TGTGCCAGCAGCCGCCAGACAGGGGAGTTTGTCACCGGGGAGCTGTTTTTT CASSRQTGEFVTGELFF
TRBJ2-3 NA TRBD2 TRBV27 TGTGCCAGCAGGCATAAGACCGCTAGCGGGGGGGCGGATACGCAGTATTTT CASRHKTASGGADTQYF
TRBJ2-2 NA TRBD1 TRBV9 TGTGCCAGCAGCTCAGGACAGGGAGACACCGGGGAGCTGTTTTTT CASSSGQGDTGELFF
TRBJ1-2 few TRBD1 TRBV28 TGTGCCAGCAGCTCCCCCGGGACAGGGGGCTACGTCGGTGGCTACACCTTC CASSSPGTGGYVGGYTF
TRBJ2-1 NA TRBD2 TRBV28 TGTGCCAGCACGTCAGCGGGGGCGTACAATGAGCAGTTCTTC CASTSAGAYNEQFF
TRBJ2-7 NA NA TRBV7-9 TGTGCCAGCAGCCCACTCACACAGGGATCCTACGAGCAGTACTTC CASSPLTQGSYEQYF
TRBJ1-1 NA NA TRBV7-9 TGTGCCAGCGGATCGCGGGCAGGGAGGGGCACTGAAGCTTTTTTT CASGSRAGRGTEAFF
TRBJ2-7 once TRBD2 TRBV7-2 TGTGCCAGCAGCTCCCGGGGGGGCGAATACGAGCAGTACTTC CASSSRGGEYEQYF
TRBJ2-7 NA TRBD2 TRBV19 TGTGCCAGCCAATCTATAGCGGGCACTTCCTCCTACGAGCAGTACTTC CASQSIAGTSSYEQYF
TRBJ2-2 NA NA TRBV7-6 TGTGCCAGCAGCACCAGGACCGGGGAGCTGTTTTTT CASSTRTGELFF
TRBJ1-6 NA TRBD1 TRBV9 TGTGCCAGCAGCGTAGCTGGAGGGACAGGGCGCAATAATTCACCCCTCCACTTT CASSVAGGTGRNNSPLHF
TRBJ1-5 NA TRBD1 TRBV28 TGTGCCAGCAGGACGGACAGGGTAAGCAATCAGCCCCAGCATTTT CASRTDRVSNQPQHF
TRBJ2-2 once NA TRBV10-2 TGCGCCAGCAGTGAGGCCGGACAGTCGATACTTGGCACCGGGGAGCTGTTTTTT CASSEAGQSILGTGELFF
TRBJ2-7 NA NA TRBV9 TGTGCCAGCAGCGTAGGACCGGGGGAGCAGTACTTC CASSVGPGEQYF
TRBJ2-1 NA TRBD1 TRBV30 TGTGCCTGGAGTCCAGGGACAGGGAGGTCGCGCCGACAGTTCTTC CAWSPGTGRSRRQFF
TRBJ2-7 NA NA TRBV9 TGTGCCAGCAGCGTACTAGCAGGCGGCGCCTACGAGCAGTACTTC CASSVLAGGAYEQYF
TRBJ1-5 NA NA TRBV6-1 TGTGCCAGCAGTGAAGCAAGGGGTAGCAATCAGCCCCAGCATTTT CASSEARGSNQPQHF
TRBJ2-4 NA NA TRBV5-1 TGCGCCAGCAGCCTGGACAGAAACATTCAGTACTTC CASSLDRNIQYF